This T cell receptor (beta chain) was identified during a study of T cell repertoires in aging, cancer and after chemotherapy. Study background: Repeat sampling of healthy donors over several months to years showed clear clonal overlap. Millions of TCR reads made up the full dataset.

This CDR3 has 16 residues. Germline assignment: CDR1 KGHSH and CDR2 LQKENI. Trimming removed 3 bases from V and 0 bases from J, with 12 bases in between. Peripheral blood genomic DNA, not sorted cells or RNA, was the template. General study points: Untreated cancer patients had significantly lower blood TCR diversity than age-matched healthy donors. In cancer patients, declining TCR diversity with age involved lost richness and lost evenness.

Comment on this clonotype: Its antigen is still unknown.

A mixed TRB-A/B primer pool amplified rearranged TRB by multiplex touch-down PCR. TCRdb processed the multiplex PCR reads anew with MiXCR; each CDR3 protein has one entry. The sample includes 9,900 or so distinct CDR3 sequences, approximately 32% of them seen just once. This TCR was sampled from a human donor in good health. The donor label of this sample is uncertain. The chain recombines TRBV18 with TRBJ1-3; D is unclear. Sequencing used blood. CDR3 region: CASSPTTVISGNTIYF. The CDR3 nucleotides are TGTGCCAGCTCACCGACAACTGTTATCTCTGGAAACACCATATATTTT.